This TCR beta chain was profiled in a study of response to subunit inactivated influenza vaccine. For this clonotype: Its matching antigen is unknown.

TCRdb recomputed calls from the RT-PCR reads with MiXCR, one row per CDR3 protein. The data contain fewer than 700,000 distinct CDR3 sequences, 10% to 15% of them singletons. This CDR3 region has 17 residues. After removal of 3 bases from V and 4 bases from J, the junction contained 7 bases not matched to a gene. Germline V CDR1 and CDR2: SGDLS, YYNGEE. Findings and limits, study-wide: Authors suggested that a seasonal influenza vaccination recruits few new T cells each time.

This sequence joins TRBV9 and TRBJ1-6; 10 bases are shared with TRBD1. Source: PBMCs from blood, taken around seven weeks after vaccination. This receptor was obtained from a middle-aged man who received an inactivated influenza vaccine. DNA of the CDR3: TGTGCCAGCAGCGCGACAGGGGGCGTAGGTTATAATTCACCCCTCCACTTT. Protein: CASSATGGVGYNSPLHF.